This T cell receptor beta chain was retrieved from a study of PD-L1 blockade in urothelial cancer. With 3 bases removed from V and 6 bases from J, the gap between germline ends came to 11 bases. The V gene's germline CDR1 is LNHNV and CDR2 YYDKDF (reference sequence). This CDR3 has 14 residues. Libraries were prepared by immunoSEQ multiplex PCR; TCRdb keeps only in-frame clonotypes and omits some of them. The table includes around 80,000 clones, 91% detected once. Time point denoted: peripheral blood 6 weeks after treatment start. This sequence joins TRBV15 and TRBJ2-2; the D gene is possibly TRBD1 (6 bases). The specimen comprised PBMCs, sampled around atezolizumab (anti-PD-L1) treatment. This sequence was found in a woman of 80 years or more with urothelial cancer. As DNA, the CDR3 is TGTGCCACCAGCAGGGGCGCAGGGGCCGGGGAGCTGTTTTTT. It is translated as CATSRGAGAGELFF.